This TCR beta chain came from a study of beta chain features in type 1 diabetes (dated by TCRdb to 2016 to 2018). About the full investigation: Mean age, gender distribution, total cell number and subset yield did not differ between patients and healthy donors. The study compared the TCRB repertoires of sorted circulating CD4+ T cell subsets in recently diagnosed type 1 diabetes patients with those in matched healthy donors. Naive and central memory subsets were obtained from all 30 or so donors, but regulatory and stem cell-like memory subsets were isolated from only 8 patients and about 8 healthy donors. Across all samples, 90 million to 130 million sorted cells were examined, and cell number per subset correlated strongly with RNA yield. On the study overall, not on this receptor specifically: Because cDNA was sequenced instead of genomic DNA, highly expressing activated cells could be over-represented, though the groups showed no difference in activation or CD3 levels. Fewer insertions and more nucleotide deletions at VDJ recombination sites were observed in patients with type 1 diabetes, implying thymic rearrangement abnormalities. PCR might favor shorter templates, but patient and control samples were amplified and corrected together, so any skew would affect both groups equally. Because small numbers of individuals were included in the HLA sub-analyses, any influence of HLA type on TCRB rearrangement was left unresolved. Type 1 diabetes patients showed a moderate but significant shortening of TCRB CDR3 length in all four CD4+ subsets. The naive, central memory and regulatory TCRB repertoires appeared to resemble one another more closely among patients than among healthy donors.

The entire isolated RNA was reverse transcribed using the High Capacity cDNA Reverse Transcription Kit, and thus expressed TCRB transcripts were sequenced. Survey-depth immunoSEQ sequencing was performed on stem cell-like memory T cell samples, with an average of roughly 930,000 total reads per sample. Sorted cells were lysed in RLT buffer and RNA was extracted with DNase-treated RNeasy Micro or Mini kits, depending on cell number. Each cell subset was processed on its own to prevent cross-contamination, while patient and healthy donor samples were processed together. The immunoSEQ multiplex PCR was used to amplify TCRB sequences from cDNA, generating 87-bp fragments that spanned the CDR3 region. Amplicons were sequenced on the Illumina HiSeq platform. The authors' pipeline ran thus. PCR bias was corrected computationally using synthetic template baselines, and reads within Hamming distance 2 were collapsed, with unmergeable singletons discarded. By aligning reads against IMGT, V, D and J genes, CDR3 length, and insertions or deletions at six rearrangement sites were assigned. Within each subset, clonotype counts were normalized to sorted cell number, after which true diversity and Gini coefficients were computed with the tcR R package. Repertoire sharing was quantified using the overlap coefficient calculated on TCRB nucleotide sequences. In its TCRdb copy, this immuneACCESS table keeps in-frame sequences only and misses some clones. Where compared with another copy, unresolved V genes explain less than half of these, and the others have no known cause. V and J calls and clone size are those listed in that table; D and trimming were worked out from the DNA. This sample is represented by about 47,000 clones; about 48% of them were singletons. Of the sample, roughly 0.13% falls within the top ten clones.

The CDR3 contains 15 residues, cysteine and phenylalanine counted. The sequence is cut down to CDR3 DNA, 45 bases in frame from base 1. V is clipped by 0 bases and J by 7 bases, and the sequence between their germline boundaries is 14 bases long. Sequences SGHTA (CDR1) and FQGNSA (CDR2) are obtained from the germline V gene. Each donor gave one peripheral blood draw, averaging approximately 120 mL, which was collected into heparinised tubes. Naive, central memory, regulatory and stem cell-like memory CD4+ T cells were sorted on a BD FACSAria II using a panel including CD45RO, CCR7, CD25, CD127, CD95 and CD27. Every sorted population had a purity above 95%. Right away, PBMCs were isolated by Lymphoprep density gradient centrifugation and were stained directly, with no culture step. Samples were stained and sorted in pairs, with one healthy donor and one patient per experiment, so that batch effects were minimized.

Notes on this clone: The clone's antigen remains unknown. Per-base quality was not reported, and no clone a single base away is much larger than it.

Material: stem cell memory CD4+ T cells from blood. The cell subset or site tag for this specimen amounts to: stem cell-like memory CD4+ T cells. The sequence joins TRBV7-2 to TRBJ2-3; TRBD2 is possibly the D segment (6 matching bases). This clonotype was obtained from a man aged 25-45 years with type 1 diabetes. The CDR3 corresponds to CASSLAGGRTNTQYF. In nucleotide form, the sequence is TGTGCCAGCAGCTTAGCGGGAGGACGCACGAATACGCAGTATTTT.